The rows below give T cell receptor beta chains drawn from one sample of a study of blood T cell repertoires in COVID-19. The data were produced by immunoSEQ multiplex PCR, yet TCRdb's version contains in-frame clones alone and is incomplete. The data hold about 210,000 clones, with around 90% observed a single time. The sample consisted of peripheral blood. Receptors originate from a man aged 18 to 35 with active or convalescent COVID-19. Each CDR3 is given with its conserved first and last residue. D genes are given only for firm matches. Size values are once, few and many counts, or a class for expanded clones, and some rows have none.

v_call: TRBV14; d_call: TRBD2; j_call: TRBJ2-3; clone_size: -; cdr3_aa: CASRLAGTTDTQYF; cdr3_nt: TGTGCCAGCAGACTAGCGGGAACCACAGATACGCAGTATTTT
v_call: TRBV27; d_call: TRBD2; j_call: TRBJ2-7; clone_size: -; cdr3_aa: CASRPHSSGSSYEQYF; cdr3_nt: TGTGCCAGCAGGCCCCACTCTAGCGGGAGCTCCTACGAGCAGTACTTC
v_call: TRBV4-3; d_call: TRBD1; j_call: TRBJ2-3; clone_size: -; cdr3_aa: CASSQDRQGDRTDTQYF; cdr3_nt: TGCGCCAGCAGCCAAGACAGACAGGGGGACCGCACAGATACGCAGTATTTT
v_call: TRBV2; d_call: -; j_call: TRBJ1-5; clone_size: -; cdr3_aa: CASRAGDQSNQPQHF; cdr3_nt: TGTGCCAGCAGGGCAGGGGACCAGAGCAATCAGCCCCAGCATTTT
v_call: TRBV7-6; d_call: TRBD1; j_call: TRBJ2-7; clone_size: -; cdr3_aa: CASSSGTGSSYEQYF; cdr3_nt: TGTGCCAGCAGCTCCGGGACAGGGAGCTCCTACGAGCAGTACTTC
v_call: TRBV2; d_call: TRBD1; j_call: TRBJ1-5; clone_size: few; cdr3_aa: CASSDPPGGHQPQHF; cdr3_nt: TGTGCCAGCAGCGACCCTCCAGGGGGCCATCAGCCCCAGCATTTT
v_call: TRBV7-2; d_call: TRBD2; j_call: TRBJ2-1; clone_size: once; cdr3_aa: CASSLVLAGVDVNEQFF; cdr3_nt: TGTGCCAGCAGCTTAGTGCTAGCGGGAGTTGATGTTAATGAGCAGTTCTTC
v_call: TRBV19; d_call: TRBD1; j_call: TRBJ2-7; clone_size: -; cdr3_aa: CASSIAGGSYEQYF; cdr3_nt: TGTGCCAGTAGTATAGCAGGGGGCTCCTACGAGCAGTACTTC
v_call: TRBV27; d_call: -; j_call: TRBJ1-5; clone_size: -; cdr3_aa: CASSLQGRSNQPQHF; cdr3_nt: TGTGCCAGCAGTTTACAGGGAAGAAGCAATCAGCCCCAGCATTTT
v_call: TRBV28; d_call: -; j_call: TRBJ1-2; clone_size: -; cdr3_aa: CASSLDWVWAAEGYGYTF; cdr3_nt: TGTGCCAGCAGTTTAGATTGGGTCTGGGCCGCTGAGGGCTATGGCTACACCTTC
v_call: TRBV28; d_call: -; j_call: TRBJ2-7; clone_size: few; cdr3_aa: CASSYRVFPYEQYF; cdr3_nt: TGTGCCAGCAGCTACAGAGTATTCCCCTACGAGCAGTACTTC
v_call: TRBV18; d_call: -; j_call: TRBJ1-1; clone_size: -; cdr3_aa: CASSRNGETEAFF; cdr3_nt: TGTGCCAGCTCACGTAATGGGGAGACTGAAGCTTTCTTT
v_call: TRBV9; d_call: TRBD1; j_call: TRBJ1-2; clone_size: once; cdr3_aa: CASSAYPGQGAGMEEGYTF; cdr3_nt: TGTGCCAGCAGCGCCTATCCGGGACAGGGGGCAGGAATGGAAGAAGGCTACACCTTC
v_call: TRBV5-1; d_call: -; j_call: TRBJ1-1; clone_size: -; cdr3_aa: CASSYVLGGGEAFF; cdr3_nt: TGCGCCAGCAGCTATGTTTTGGGGGGTGGTGAAGCTTTCTTT
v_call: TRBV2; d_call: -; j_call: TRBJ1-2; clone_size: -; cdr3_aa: CASSEARGGYGYTF; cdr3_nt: TGTGCCAGCAGTGAAGCGCGAGGGGGCTATGGCTACACCTTC
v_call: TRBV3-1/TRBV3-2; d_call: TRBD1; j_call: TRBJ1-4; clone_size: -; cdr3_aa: CASSQATGGGGNEKLFF; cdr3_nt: TGTGCCAGCAGCCAAGCTACAGGGGGCGGGGGTAATGAAAAACTGTTTTTT
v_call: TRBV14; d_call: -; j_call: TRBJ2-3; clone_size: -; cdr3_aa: CASSLQGTDTQYF; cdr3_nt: TGTGCCAGCAGCCTACAGGGTACAGATACGCAGTATTTT
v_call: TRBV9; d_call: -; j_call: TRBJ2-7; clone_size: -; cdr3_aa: CASSVGVSAEQYF; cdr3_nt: TGTGCCAGCAGCGTAGGAGTAAGCGCCGAGCAGTACTTC
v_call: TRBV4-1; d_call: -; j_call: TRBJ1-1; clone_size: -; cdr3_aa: CASSQVGQMNTEAFF; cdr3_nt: TGCGCCAGCAGCCAAGTAGGACAGATGAACACTGAAGCTTTCTTT
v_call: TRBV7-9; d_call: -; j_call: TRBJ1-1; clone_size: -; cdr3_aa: CASTSGGNEAFF; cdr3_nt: TGTGCCAGCACCTCGGGAGGGAACGAAGCTTTCTTT
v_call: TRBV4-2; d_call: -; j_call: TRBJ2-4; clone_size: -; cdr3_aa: CASSQERLLAKNIQYF; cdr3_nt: TGTGCCAGCAGCCAAGAGAGATTATTAGCCAAAAACATTCAGTACTTC
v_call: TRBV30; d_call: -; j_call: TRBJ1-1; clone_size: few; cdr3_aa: CAWRPRAGFSEAFF; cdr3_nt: TGTGCCTGGAGACCCAGGGCAGGGTTTAGTGAAGCTTTCTTT
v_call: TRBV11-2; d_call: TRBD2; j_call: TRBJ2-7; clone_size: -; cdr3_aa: CASSLEGGRGVSSYEQYF; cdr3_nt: TGTGCCAGCAGCTTAGAAGGCGGGAGGGGGGTTAGCTCCTACGAGCAGTACTTC
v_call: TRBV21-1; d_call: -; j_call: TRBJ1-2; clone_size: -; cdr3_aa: CASSTTGMRGYTF; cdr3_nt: TGTGCCAGCAGCACAACAGGGATGCGTGGCTACACCTTC
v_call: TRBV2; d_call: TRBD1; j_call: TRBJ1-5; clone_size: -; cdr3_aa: CASSGTGAQPQHF; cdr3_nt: TGTGCCAGCAGTGGGACAGGGGCTCAGCCCCAGCATTTT
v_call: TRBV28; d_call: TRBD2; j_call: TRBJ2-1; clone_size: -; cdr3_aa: CASSLNSGIKENEQFF; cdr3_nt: TGTGCCAGCAGTCTAAATAGCGGGATAAAGGAGAATGAGCAGTTCTTC
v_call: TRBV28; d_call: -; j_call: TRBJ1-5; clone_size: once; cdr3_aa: CASSLGLGGIQPQHF; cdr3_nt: TGTGCCAGCAGTTTAGGGCTTGGGGGGATTCAGCCCCAGCATTTT
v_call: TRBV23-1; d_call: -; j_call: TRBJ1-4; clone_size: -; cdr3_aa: CASSQSRANEKLFF; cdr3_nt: TGCGCCAGCAGTCAAAGCAGGGCTAATGAAAAACTGTTTTTT
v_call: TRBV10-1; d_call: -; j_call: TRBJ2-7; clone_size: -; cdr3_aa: CASSPGGYEQYF; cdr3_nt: TGCGCCAGCAGCCCCGGCGGCTACGAGCAGTACTTC
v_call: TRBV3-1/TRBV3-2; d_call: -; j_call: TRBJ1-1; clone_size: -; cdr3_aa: CASSQYREGTEAFF; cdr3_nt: TGTGCCAGCAGCCAATACAGGGAAGGCACTGAAGCTTTCTTT
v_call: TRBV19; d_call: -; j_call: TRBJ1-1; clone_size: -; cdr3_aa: CASSTPRRGGEAFF; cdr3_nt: TGTGCCAGTAGTACCCCCCGGAGGGGAGGTGAAGCTTTCTTT
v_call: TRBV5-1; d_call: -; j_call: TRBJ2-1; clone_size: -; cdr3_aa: CASSLASSATGHEQFF; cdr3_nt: TGCGCCAGCAGCTTGGCCTCTAGCGCGACGGGGCATGAGCAGTTCTTC
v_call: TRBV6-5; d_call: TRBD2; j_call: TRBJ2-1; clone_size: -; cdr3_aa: CASSRREGPNEQFF; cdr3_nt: TGTGCCAGCAGCAGGCGGGAGGGCCCCAATGAGCAGTTCTTC
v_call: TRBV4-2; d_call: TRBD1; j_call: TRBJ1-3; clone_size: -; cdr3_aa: CASSQDRGTSGNTIYF; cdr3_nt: TGTGCCAGCAGCCAAGACAGGGGGACCTCTGGAAACACCATATATTTT
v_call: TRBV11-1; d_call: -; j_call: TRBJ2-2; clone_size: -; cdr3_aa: CASSLVAANTGELFF; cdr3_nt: TGTGCCAGCAGCTTGGTGGCTGCGAACACCGGGGAGCTGTTTTTT
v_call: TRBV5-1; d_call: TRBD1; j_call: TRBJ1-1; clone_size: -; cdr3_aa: CASSRTGGVIANTEAFF; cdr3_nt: TGCGCCAGCAGCCGTACAGGGGGCGTGATTGCGAACACTGAAGCTTTCTTT
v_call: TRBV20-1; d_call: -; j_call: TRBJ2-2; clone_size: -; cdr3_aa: CSASIPYRNTGELFF; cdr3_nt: TGCAGTGCTAGTATCCCCTATCGGAACACCGGGGAGCTGTTTTTT